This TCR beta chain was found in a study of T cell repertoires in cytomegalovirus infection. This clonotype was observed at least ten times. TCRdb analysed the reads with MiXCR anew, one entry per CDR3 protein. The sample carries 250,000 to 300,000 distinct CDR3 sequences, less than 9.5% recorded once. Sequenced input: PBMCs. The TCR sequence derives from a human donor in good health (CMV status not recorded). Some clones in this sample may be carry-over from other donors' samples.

CDR3 sequence (DNA): TGTGCCAGCAGCTTCGTTCGGGGCTTGGGGGCTGGGGCCAACGTCCTGACTTTC. The encoded protein is CASSFVRGLGAGANVLTF. The chain employs TRBV7-2 and TRBJ2-6, with D perhaps given as TRBD1 or TRBD2 (5 bases each). Germline V CDR1 and CDR2: SGHTA, FQGNSA. Trimming shortened V by 3 bases and J by 2 bases, and 17 bases separated the two germline ends. The CDR3 is made up of 18 amino acids.